This T cell receptor (beta chain) was sequenced in a study of early stage breast cancer tumors. Turning to the study itself: Roughly 10-fold was the mean read coverage per sample.

Using immunoSEQ multiplex PCR, the repertoire was profiled, and TCRdb retains in-frame clones only, with some absent. This table has 45,000 to 60,000 clones, approximately 90% appearing once. This clonotype was obtained from a person aged 70 to 79 with breast cancer. The specimen sequenced was blood.

The CDR3 nucleotides are TGCGCCAGCAGCTTGGGATTACTAGCGGGAGTGGGCACAGATACGCAGTATTTT. Translating gives CASSLGLLAGVGTDTQYF. The chain combines TRBV5-1 with TRBJ2-3; 11 bases agree with TRBD2. With 0 bases clipped from V and 1 base from J, the junction kept 7 bases outside the gene matches. Germline lookup yields CDR1 SGHRS and CDR2 YFSETQ. The CDR3 sequence is 18 residues long.